The 9 T cell receptor beta chains presented below share a single source sample, sequenced in a study of blood T cell repertoires in COVID-19 (dated by TCRdb to the early 2020s). The library was built by means of the immunoSEQ multiplex PCR assay. This is the immuneACCESS table as TCRdb keeps it, with only in-frame sequences that have V and J called. A part of the clones is gone; compared with another copy, unresolved V genes explain less than half, and the rest is unexplained. In this sample the table shows about 160,000 clones, approximately 86% of which occur a single time. Together, the top ten hold 6.9% of the sample. The specimen was peripheral blood. The receptors were gathered from an elderly man with COVID-19, enrolled during active disease.

This chain connects TRBV5-6 to TRBJ1-2; D may be TRBD1 (6 bases). Trimming left V 7 bases short and J 8 bases short, with 15 bases between. CDR1 and CDR2 from the germline V gene are SGHDT and YYEEEE. The CDR3 runs to 12 residues. The CDR3 bases are TGTGCCAGCGGAATGGGACATGAGGGCTACACCTTC. Translated, it gives CASGMGHEGYTF.

V is TRBV11-2 and J is TRBJ1-3, with D unresolved. Trimming took 2 bases from V and 7 from J, leaving 27 bases between them. The CDR3 totals 19 residues. Germline V CDR1 and CDR2: SGHAT, FQNNGV. CDR3 sequence: CASSLSYQYTRTPANTIYF. The DNA for the CDR3 is TGTGCCAGCAGCTTATCTTACCAATATACCCGAACCCCTGCGAACACCATATATTTT.

This clone has just a few counts. The chain joins TRBV10-2 to TRBJ1-2, with 8 bases identical to TRBD1. Germline V gene lookup returns CDR1 WSHSY and CDR2 SAAADI. Trimming removed 4 bases from V and 8 bases from J; junction bases left unmatched: 15. The length of the CDR3 is 16 residues. DNA of the CDR3: TGCGCCAGCAGTGCCGGTATAGGACAGGGCTTTCGGGGCTACACCTTC. Translated: CASSAGIGQGFRGYTF.

The rearrangement uses TRBV6-1 and TRBJ1-2, with 9 nucleotides matching TRBD1. CDR3 size: 14 residues. The V gene's germline CDR1 is MNHNS and CDR2 SASEGT. Unmatched junction bases numbered 5, after V lost 2 bases and J lost 7 bases. The CDR3 DNA follows: TGTGCCAGCAGTGAAAAGGGACAGGGTTCTGGCTACACCTTC. Protein product: CASSEKGQGSGYTF.

The rearrangement uses TRBV7-2 and TRBJ1-2; D perhaps matches TRBD1 (5 bases). This CDR3 region has 13 residues. Trimming took off 0 bases at V and 4 bases at J, with 6 bases between the two ends. Germline V lookup: CDR1 SGHTA, CDR2 FQGNSA. Written as DNA, the CDR3 is TGTGCCAGCAGCTTAGCCAGGGTCTATGGCTACACCTTC. Its protein is CASSLARVYGYTF.

The V gene is TRBV7-3, the J gene TRBJ2-1; D is unresolved. V was clipped by 0 bases and J by 8 bases, with 8 bases between them. The CDR3 is 13 amino acids. Germline V gene data show CDR1 as SGHTA and CDR2 as FQGTGA. Here the CDR3 DNA reads TGTGCCAGCAGCTTAACCGCTGAGGATGAGCAGTTCTTC. This sequence encodes CASSLTAEDEQFF.

A single count supports this clone. The chain links TRBV6-6 to TRBJ2-2, with D possibly matching TRBD1 (6 bases). Germline V gene data show CDR1 as MNHNY and CDR2 as SVGAGI (reference sequence). Trimming took off 6 bases at V and 11 bases at J, with 16 bases between the two ends. The CDR3 sequence is 13 residues long. CDR3 amino acids: CASRTAQGGELFF. Written as DNA, the CDR3 is TGTGCCAGCAGAACGGCACAGGGTGGAGAGCTGTTTTTT.

The chain carries TRBV18 and TRBJ1-1; no definite D call. CDR3 size: 14 residues. Germline assignment: CDR1 KGHSH and CDR2 LQKENI. Trimming took off 3 bases at V and 0 bases at J, with 8 bases between the two ends. As DNA, the CDR3 is TGTGCCAGCTCACCCAATAGCATGAACACTGAAGCTTTCTTT. The encoded protein is CASSPNSMNTEAFF.

The genes are TRBV30 and TRBJ2-1; 7 bases map to TRBD1. The length of the CDR3 is 20 residues. The germline V gene encodes CDR1 GTSNPN and CDR2 SVGIG (reference sequence). The junction had 24 bases not matched to a gene; V was cut back by 0 bases and J by 7 bases. The CDR3 nucleotides are TGTGCCTGGAGTGTAGACCCATCAGAACGGGACAGCCCATCATTGAATGAGCAGTTCTTC. This sequence encodes CAWSVDPSERDSPSLNEQFF.